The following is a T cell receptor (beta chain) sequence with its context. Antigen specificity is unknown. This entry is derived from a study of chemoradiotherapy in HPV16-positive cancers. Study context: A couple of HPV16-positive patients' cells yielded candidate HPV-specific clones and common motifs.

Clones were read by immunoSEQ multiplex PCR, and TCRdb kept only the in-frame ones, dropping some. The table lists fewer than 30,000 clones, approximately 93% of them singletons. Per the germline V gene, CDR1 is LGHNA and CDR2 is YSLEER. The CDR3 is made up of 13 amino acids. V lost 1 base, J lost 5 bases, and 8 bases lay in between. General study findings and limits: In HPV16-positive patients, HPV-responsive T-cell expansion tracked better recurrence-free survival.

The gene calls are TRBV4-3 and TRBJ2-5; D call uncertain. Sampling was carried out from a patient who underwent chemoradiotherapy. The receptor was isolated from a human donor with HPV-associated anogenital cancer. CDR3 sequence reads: CASSQALQETQYF. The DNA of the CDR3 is TGCGCCAGCAGCCAAGCTCTTCAGGAGACCCAGTACTTC.